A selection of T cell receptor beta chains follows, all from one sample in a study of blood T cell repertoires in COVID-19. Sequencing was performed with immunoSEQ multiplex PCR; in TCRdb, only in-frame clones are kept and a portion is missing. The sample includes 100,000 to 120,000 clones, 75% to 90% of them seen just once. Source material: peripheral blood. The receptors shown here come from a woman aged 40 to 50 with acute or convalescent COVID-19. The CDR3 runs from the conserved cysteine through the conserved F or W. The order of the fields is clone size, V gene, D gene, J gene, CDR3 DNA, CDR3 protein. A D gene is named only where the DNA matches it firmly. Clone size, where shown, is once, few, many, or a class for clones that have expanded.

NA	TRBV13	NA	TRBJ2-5	TGTGCCAGCAGCCTATATCGAGAGACCCAGTACTTC	CASSLYRETQYF
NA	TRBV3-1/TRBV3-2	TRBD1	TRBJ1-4	TGTGCCAGCAGCCAGGGGACAGACGTAAATGAAAAACTGTTTTTT	CASSQGTDVNEKLFF
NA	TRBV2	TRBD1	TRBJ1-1	TGTGCCAGCAAAAAATCTAGGACAGGCATTGAAGCTTTCTTT	CASKKSRTGIEAFF
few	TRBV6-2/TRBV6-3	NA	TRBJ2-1	TGTGCCAGCAGTTCTTCTAGGACCAGTGAGGGCGATGAGCAGTTCTTC	CASSSSRTSEGDEQFF
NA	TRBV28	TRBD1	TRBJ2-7	TGTGCCAGCAGTCCTCCCCGGGACAGGCATACCTACGAGCAGTACTTC	CASSPPRDRHTYEQYF
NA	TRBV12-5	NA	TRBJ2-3	TGTGCTAGTGGAAGACAGACCGATAGCACAGATACGCAGTATTTT	CASGRQTDSTDTQYF
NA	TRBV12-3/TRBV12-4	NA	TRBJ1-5	TGTGCCAGCAGGGTACACGAAAATCAGCCCCAGCATTTT	CASRVHENQPQHF
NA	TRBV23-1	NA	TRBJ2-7	TGCGCCAGCAGTCAATCGGAGCCAGAGTACGAGCAGTACTTC	CASSQSEPEYEQYF
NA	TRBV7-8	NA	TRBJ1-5	TGTGCCAGCAGCTTAGGGGCCAGTTCAGCCGGTCAGCCCCAGCATTTT	CASSLGASSAGQPQHF
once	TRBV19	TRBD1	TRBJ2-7	TGTGCCAGTAGTATAGATTGGACAGGACGCACCTACGAGCAGTACTTC	CASSIDWTGRTYEQYF
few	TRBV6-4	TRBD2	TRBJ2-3	TGTGCCAGCAGTGAAGCGGGGGGCACAGATACGCAGTATTTT	CASSEAGGTDTQYF
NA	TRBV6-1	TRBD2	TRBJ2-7	TGTGCCAGCAGTGCCCTAACTCGAACCGGCGGGACTAGCGGCTACGAGCAGTACTTC	CASSALTRTGGTSGYEQYF
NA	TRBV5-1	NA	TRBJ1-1	TGCGCCAGCAGCTTGGAGTGGCGGGCGAACGCTGAAGCTTTCTTT	CASSLEWRANAEAFF
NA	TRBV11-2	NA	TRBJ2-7	TGTGCCAGCAGCTCGCGGCAGGGGATATTTTACGAGCAGTACTTC	CASSSRQGIFYEQYF
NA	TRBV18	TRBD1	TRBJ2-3	TGTGCCAGCTCAACAGGGGTGGCAGATACGCAGTATTTT	CASSTGVADTQYF
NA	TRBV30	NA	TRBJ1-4	TGTGCCTGGAGTGCGGTCCTTAATGAAAAACTGTTTTTT	CAWSAVLNEKLFF
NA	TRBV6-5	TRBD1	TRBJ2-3	TGTGCCAGCAGTTTACAGGGGGGCACAGATACGCAGTATTTT	CASSLQGGTDTQYF
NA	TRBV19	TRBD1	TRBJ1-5	TGTGCCAGTACATCAGGAGACAGGGGCAATCAGCCCCAGCATTTT	CASTSGDRGNQPQHF
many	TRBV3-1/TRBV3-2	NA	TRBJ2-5	TGTGCCAGCAGCCAAGCCGCAGGCCGGAAGACCCAGTACTTC	CASSQAAGRKTQYF
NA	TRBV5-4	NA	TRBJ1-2	TGTGCCAGCAGCTTGGTCGGGGGGCAGGGTGGCTACACCTTC	CASSLVGGQGGYTF
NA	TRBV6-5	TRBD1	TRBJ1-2	TGTGCCACGGGACAGGCCCTTGGCTACACCTTC	CATGQALGYTF
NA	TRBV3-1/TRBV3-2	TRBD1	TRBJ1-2	TGTGCCAGCAGCCCACTAGTGGGACAGGGTGAAGGTGGCTACACCTTC	CASSPLVGQGEGGYTF
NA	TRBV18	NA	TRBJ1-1	TGTGCCAGCTCACCTTCTTTGAACACTGAAGCTTTCTTT	CASSPSLNTEAFF
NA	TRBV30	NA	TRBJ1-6	TGTGCCTGGAAACGAGGGTTATATAATTCACCCCTCCACTTT	CAWKRGLYNSPLHF
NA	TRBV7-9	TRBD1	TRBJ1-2	TGTGCCAGCAGCCCATTGGCCGACAGGGAAGTAGAGGATGGCTACACCTTC	CASSPLADREVEDGYTF
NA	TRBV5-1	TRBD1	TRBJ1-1	TGCGCCAGCAGCATACAGGGGAAGGGGACTGAAGCTTTCTTT	CASSIQGKGTEAFF
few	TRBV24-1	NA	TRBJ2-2	TGTGCCACCAGTGATAACCCAGGGGCGAACACCGGGGAGCTGTTTTTT	CATSDNPGANTGELFF
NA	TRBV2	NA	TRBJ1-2	TGTGCCAGCAGTGAAGCTCGGGGGACTAACTATGGCTACACCTTC	CASSEARGTNYGYTF
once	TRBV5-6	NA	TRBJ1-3	TGTGCCAGCAGCTACAGACAGGCGCTCTCTGGAAACACCATATATTTT	CASSYRQALSGNTIYF
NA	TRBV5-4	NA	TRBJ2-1	TGTGCCAGCAGCTTGGCCGAGAGGGGGGAGCAGTTCTTC	CASSLAERGEQFF